The TCR beta chain under discussion was sequenced for a study of CD8+ T cells in alopecia areata. This clone was found a few times. The ends were cut back, 4 bases at V and 5 bases at J, with 19 bases in the middle. The length of the CDR3 is 16 residues. From germline, CDR1 is SGHTA and CDR2 FQGTGA. Extracted RNA was reverse transcribed into cDNA, the sequencing template. Assay used: immunoSEQ multiplex PCR; TCRdb lists only in-frame clones, some missing. The sample contains 150,000 to 200,000 clones, 55% of which appear only once. The clonotype was recovered from a human donor in good health. Sequencing was carried out using CD4+ T cells sorted from blood. The chain carries TRBV7-3 and TRBJ2-3; D may be TRBD2 (7 bases). In DNA, the CDR3 is TGTGCCAGCAGCTCGTCAGGCGGGGGCGCGGTAGATACGCAGTATTTT. Its protein product is CASSSSGGGAVDTQYF.